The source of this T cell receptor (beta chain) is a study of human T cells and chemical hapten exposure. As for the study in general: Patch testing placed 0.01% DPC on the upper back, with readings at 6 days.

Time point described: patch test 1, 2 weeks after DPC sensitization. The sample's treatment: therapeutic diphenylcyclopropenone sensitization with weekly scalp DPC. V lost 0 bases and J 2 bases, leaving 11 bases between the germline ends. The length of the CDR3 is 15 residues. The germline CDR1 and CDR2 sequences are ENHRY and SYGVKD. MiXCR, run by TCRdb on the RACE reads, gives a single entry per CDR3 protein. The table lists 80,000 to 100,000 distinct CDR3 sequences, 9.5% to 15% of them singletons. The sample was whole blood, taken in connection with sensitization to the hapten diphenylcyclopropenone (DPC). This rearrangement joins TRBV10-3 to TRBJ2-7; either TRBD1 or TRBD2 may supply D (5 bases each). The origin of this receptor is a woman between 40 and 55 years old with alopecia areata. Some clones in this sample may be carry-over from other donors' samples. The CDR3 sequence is CAISESTGRTYEQYF. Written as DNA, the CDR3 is TGTGCCATCAGTGAGTCCACGGGACGAACCTACGAGCAGTACTTC.